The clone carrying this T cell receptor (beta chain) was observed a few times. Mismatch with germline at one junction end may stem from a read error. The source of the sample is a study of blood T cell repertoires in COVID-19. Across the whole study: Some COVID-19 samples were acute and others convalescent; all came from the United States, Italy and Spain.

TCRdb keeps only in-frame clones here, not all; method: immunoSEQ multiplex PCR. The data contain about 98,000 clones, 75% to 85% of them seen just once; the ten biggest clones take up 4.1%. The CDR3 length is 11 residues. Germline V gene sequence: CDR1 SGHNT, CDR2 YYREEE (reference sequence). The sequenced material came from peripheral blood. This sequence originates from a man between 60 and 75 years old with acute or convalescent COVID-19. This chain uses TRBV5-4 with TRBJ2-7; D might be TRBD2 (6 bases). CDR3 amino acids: CASSGDSPLDF. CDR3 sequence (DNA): TGTGCCAGCAGCGGGGACTCCCCCTTAGACTTC.